This T cell receptor beta chain was recorded in a study of T cells in Graves' hyperthyroidism and ophthalmopathy (dated by TCRdb to the late 2010s). Study-wide context: Peripheral blood samples were taken at initial diagnosis, before any treatment was given. To identify TCR V-J signatures that set the groups apart, the researchers used a discovery cohort of 90 to 100 patients, made up of roughly 40 with Graves' ophthalmopathy and 57 with stable Graves' hyperthyroidism. An independent validation cohort of under 20 hyperthyroidism patients and about 15 patients who later progressed to ophthalmopathy tested prospective prediction of ophthalmopathy. Following sampling, methimazole starting at 30 mg daily was given to hyperthyroidism patients, and high-dose intravenous methylprednisolone was given to ophthalmopathy patients. The roughly 100 discovery patients were randomly split 7:3 into training and test sets. The paper reports TCR Vbeta CDR3 sequencing of roughly 140 peripheral blood samples: some 44 ophthalmopathy, roughly 80 hyperthyroidism and 17 progressor patients. The study also compared thyroid tissue and blood T-cell repertoires from five or six Graves' hyperthyroidism patients. The research as a whole found: In validation, progression to ophthalmopathy was predicted by the model with 70.59% sensitivity and 72.22% specificity, a median of approximately 6.5 months before onset. Ophthalmopathy was separated from stable hyperthyroidism by a 13 V-J signature model, with approximately 85% sensitivity and about 81% specificity obtained in cross-validation and 80%/75% obtained in testing. Most expanded thyroid clonotypes (frequency above 0.001) were also found in blood, which suggests that blood repertoires may mirror thyroid immune responses. Sample size was not statistically predetermined, and blinding of investigators to group allocation was not performed.

The CDR3 runs 11 residues from the cysteine to the phenylalanine. The only DNA kept is the CDR3, 33 bases in frame from the first base. The V end loses 7 bases and the J end loses 0 bases, and a stretch of 3 bases separates them. CDR1 and CDR2 are read off the germline V gene as SGHTA and FQGNSA. The TCR beta CDR3 regions were amplified from RNA transcripts. The first round of RT-PCR for the TCR CDR3 was performed with the HTBI primer set and the Qiagen OneStep RT-PCR kit. A second multiplex PCR round built the libraries, followed by size selection and purification. Sequencing of the libraries was done on an Illumina HiSeq2000 using paired-end 100 bp reads. The study's own analysis went as follows. SOAPnuke was used to process the raw data, removing reads that contained adapters or uncalled bases, had a mean Phred below 15, or lacked an exact match to the constant primer or identifier. High-quality paired reads were merged using COPE v1.2.5, and each unique nucleotide sequence was defined as a clonotype. Clonotypes were aligned to IMGT TRBV, TRBD and TRBJ reference segments using MiTCR v1.1. The analysis was restricted to V-J combinations with a frequency above 0.0001, which together covered roughly 99% of the repertoires. The TCS score was defined as the ratio of F50 (clonal expansion) to E x V (chaos), calculated using BLOSUM62-based TCRdist between CDR3 peptides within each V-J. Welch's t-statistics and random forest reduced fewer than 550 V-J features to 13, which were used in a naive Bayes classifier (R e1071). The Morisita-Horn index was used to measure how similar the thyroid and blood repertoires were. TCRdb reprocessed the public reads (quality trimming at Q25 with fastp, clone calling with MiXCR) and kept in-frame beta chains. Each CDR3 protein gets just one entry, which takes the most common genes and DNA from the rows behind it. V and J calls and clone size were set by TCRdb, not the authors. In all, the sample holds roughly 710,000 distinct CDR3 sequences, and approximately 40% of those were seen once. The top ten clones comprise 31% of the sample.

Stable Graves' hyperthyroidism was defined as no progression to ophthalmopathy during 18 months of follow-up. The hyperthyroidism patients were between 18 and 65 years old and newly diagnosed, with a disease duration of less than 2 months. Exclusion was applied to patients with uncontrolled infections, other autoimmune diseases, pregnancy or lactation. Diagnoses were based on clinical symptoms, serum thyroxine and TRAb, thyroid ultrasound and orbital computed tomography. PBMCs were separated from roughly 10 ml of fresh peripheral blood using Ficoll-Paque density gradient centrifugation. Total RNA was extracted with Trizol reagent, and quality was checked on an Agilent 2100 Bioanalyzer. Many counts were recorded for this clonotype. Its antigen remains unidentified. This clone may be a read error of a much larger clone one base away.

Here the chain combines TRBV7-2 and TRBJ1-1; the D gene lacks a confident call. The sequence came from a woman in her forties with Graves' hyperthyroidism. Sequenced: blood. The base sequence is TGTGCCAGCATCATGAACACTGAAGCTTTCTTT. This encodes CASIMNTEAFF.